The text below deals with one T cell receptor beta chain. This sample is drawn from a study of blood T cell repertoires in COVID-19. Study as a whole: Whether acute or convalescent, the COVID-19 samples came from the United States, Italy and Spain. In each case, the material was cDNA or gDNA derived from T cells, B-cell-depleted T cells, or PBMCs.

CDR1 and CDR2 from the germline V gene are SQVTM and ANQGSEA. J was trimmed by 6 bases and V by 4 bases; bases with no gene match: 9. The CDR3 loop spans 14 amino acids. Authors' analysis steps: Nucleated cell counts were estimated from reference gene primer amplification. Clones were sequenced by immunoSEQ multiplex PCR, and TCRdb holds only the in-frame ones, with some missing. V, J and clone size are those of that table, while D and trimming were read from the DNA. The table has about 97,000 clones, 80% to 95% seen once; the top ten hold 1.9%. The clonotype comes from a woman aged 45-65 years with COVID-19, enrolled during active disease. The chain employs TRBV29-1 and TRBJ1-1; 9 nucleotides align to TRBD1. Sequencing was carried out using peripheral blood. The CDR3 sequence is CSVVSGTGSAEAFF. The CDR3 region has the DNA TGCAGCGTTGTATCCGGGACAGGGAGTGCTGAAGCTTTCTTT.